These T cell receptor beta chains were read from a single sample in a study of T cells in localized non-small cell lung cancer. The assay was immunoSEQ multiplex PCR, and TCRdb's table has in-frame clones only and misses some. The table lists some 41,000 clones, roughly 90% of them singletons. The sequenced sample was PBMCs, obtained before any cancer treatment. Receptors were obtained from a woman aged 35 to 69 with stage II lung adenocarcinoma. Each CDR3 is given with its conserved first and last residue. D genes are given only for firm matches. Some rows have no size entry. The others give once, few or many, or a class for an expanded clone.

J gene: TRBJ2-2
D gene: TRBD1
clone size: .
V gene: TRBV28
CDR3 DNA: TGTGCCAGCACGACAGGGGGTAGGAAGCTGTTTTTT
CDR3 protein: CASTTGGRKLFF

J gene: TRBJ1-1
D gene: .
clone size: few
V gene: TRBV5-4
CDR3 DNA: TGTGCCAGCAGCACCCGGACGAGTGAAGCTTTCTTT
CDR3 protein: CASSTRTSEAFF

J gene: TRBJ1-1
D gene: TRBD1
clone size: .
V gene: TRBV6-5
CDR3 DNA: TGTGCCAGCAGATCCGGACAGGGCAGTGAAGCTTTCTTT
CDR3 protein: CASRSGQGSEAFF

J gene: TRBJ1-3
D gene: .
clone size: .
V gene: TRBV18
CDR3 DNA: TGTGCCAGCTCACCAGCGCTCTCTGGAAACACCATATATTTT
CDR3 protein: CASSPALSGNTIYF

J gene: TRBJ1-6
D gene: .
clone size: .
V gene: TRBV7-6
CDR3 DNA: TGTGCCAGCAGCTTCGTTGCGGAGGGGCGAGATTCACCCCTCCACTTT
CDR3 protein: CASSFVAEGRDSPLHF

J gene: TRBJ2-1
D gene: .
clone size: .
V gene: TRBV27
CDR3 DNA: TGTGCCAGCAGTTTATCGCGGGCGTCCGAAGGCCCTGAGCAGTTCTTC
CDR3 protein: CASSLSRASEGPEQFF

J gene: TRBJ2-1
D gene: .
clone size: .
V gene: TRBV5-6
CDR3 DNA: TGTGCCAGCAGCCGTGAGTCAGGGGATGAGCAGTTCTTC
CDR3 protein: CASSRESGDEQFF

J gene: TRBJ1-1
D gene: .
clone size: .
V gene: TRBV7-8
CDR3 DNA: TGTGCCAGCAGCCCTAGACGGCCTGAAGCTTTCTTT
CDR3 protein: CASSPRRPEAFF

J gene: TRBJ1-4
D gene: .
clone size: .
V gene: TRBV7-8
CDR3 DNA: TGTGCCAGCAGCCCACAGGGATTGGGTGAAAAACTGTTTTTT
CDR3 protein: CASSPQGLGEKLFF

J gene: TRBJ2-1
D gene: .
clone size: once
V gene: TRBV21-1
CDR3 DNA: TGTGCCAGCAGCAAAAGCCGGACATTCTCCTACAATGAGCAGTTCTTC
CDR3 protein: CASSKSRTFSYNEQFF

J gene: TRBJ2-4
D gene: TRBD2
clone size: once
V gene: TRBV7-2
CDR3 DNA: TGTGCCAGCAGCTCACCTAAGGGGACTAGCGGGGGGGCCGGAAACATTCAGTACTTC
CDR3 protein: CASSSPKGTSGGAGNIQYF

J gene: TRBJ2-1
D gene: .
clone size: .
V gene: TRBV2
CDR3 DNA: TGTGCCAGCACCGGGACACCATACAATGAGCAGTTCTTC
CDR3 protein: CASTGTPYNEQFF

J gene: TRBJ2-6
D gene: .
clone size: .
V gene: TRBV28
CDR3 DNA: TGTGCCAGCACCCGGGCGGCCACTGGGGCCAACGTCCTGACTTTC
CDR3 protein: CASTRAATGANVLTF

J gene: TRBJ2-7
D gene: .
clone size: few
V gene: TRBV5-1
CDR3 DNA: TGCGCCAGCAGCTTGGTCGTCCTCCCCTACGAGCAGTACTTC
CDR3 protein: CASSLVVLPYEQYF

J gene: TRBJ1-2
D gene: TRBD1
clone size: once
V gene: TRBV28
CDR3 DNA: TGTGCCAGCGGGCCGGGACAGGGCAGGTGGAGCTACACCTTC
CDR3 protein: CASGPGQGRWSYTF

J gene: TRBJ1-2
D gene: TRBD1
clone size: .
V gene: TRBV13
CDR3 DNA: TGTGCCAGCAGCTTTAGTGAGACAGGGGGCAAGGATGGCTACACCTTC
CDR3 protein: CASSFSETGGKDGYTF

J gene: TRBJ2-7
D gene: .
clone size: .
V gene: TRBV5-8
CDR3 DNA: TGTGCCAGCAGCTTTCGACAGGAATCGTTGGAGCAGTACTTC
CDR3 protein: CASSFRQESLEQYF

J gene: TRBJ1-1
D gene: .
clone size: .
V gene: TRBV19
CDR3 DNA: TGTGCCAGTAGTATAGGCGCGAACACTGAAGCTTTCTTT
CDR3 protein: CASSIGANTEAFF

J gene: TRBJ1-5
D gene: TRBD1
clone size: .
V gene: TRBV28
CDR3 DNA: TGTGCCAGCAGTGGGCAGGGGGTCTATAGCAATCAGCCCCAGCATTTT
CDR3 protein: CASSGQGVYSNQPQHF

J gene: TRBJ1-1
D gene: TRBD1
clone size: .
V gene: TRBV25-1
CDR3 DNA: TGTGCCAGCAGTGGGGGGACAGGGCTGAACACTGAAGCTTTCTTT
CDR3 protein: CASSGGTGLNTEAFF

J gene: TRBJ2-3
D gene: TRBD2
clone size: .
V gene: TRBV2
CDR3 DNA: TGTGCCAGCAGTGCTATCCGGCGGGGGGGCACAGATACGCAGTATTTT
CDR3 protein: CASSAIRRGGTDTQYF

J gene: TRBJ1-4
D gene: TRBD1
clone size: .
V gene: TRBV9
CDR3 DNA: TGTGCCAGCAGCTTCCGACAGGGGGGAAATGAAAAACTGTTTTTT
CDR3 protein: CASSFRQGGNEKLFF

J gene: TRBJ1-1
D gene: TRBD1
clone size: .
V gene: TRBV13
CDR3 DNA: TGTGCCAGCAGCCCCTACAGGGGGAACACTGAAGCTTTCTTT
CDR3 protein: CASSPYRGNTEAFF